Below, 32 T cell receptor beta chains from the same sample are listed, as sequenced in a study of blood T cell repertoires in COVID-19. Generated by immunoSEQ multiplex PCR, the TCRdb table keeps only in-frame clones and is missing some. The sample contains 150,000 to 170,000 clones, around 83% of which appear only once. The sequenced sample consisted of peripheral blood. The receptors were sampled from a woman in her sixties or seventies with COVID-19, enrolled during active disease.

The V gene is TRBV5-1, the J gene TRBJ1-1; possible D gene TRBD1, 6 bases. The ends were cut back, 2 bases at V and 1 base at J, with 12 bases in the middle. CDR1 is SGHRS, CDR2 YFSETQ, per germline. The CDR3 is made up of 15 amino acids. CDR3 bases: TGCGCCAGCAGCTTCGTTGGCAGGGGGAACACTGAAGCTTTCTTT. It codes for CASSFVGRGNTEAFF.

The V gene is TRBV24-1, the J gene TRBJ2-5; 9 bases align to TRBD1. The CDR3 spans 13 residues. V shed 3 bases, J shed 14 bases, and the junction held 9 bases outside the gene matches. The germline V gene encodes CDR1 KGHDR and CDR2 SFDVKD. CDR3 coding DNA: TGTGCCACCAGTGATCCGGGACAGGGTCTTCAATACTTC. This encodes CATSDPGQGLQYF.

This clone was found a few times. The chain couples TRBV7-3 to TRBJ1-1, with D perhaps matching TRBD1 (6 bases). Germline V gives CDR1 SGHTA, CDR2 FQGTGA. The CDR3 totals 14 residues. Trimming left V 7 bases short and J 6 bases short, with 18 bases between. CDR3: CASTMDSFNAEAFF. CDR3 coding DNA: TGTGCCAGCACCATGGACAGCTTCAACGCTGAAGCTTTCTTT.

The V gene is TRBV5-8, the J gene TRBJ1-2; the D is unclear. Germline CDR1 SGHTS, CDR2 YDEGEE. The CDR3 contains 15 residues. V lost 6 bases and J 0 bases, leaving 15 bases between the germline ends. The CDR3 is CASIKARVANYGYTF. DNA of the CDR3: TGTGCCAGCATTAAGGCCCGGGTGGCTAACTATGGCTACACCTTC.

The genes are TRBV2 and TRBJ1-3; a possible D gene is TRBD1 (6 bases). Trimming shortened V by 5 bases and J by 2 bases, and 13 bases separated the two germline ends. Germline V gene lookup returns CDR1 SNHLY and CDR2 FYNNEI. The CDR3 length is 15 residues. As DNA, the CDR3 is TGTGCCAGCAGTCTACAGGGACAAACTGGAAACACCATATATTTT. Translation gives CASSLQGQTGNTIYF.

This rearrangement joins TRBV5-4 to TRBJ1-2; D remains ambiguous. V lost 2 bases to trimming and J lost 2 bases, with 10 bases between them. This CDR3 region has 14 residues. Per germline, CDR1 SGHNT and CDR2 YYREEE (reference sequence). The CDR3 bases are TGTGCCAGCAGCTTATACAACGTCAACTATGGCTACACCTTC. Encoded protein: CASSLYNVNYGYTF.

The V call is TRBV5-1, the J call TRBJ1-6; 9 bases match TRBD1. Trimming cost V 2 bases and J 1 base; bases outside gene matches: 7. The CDR3 contains 18 residues. From germline, CDR1 is SGHRS and CDR2 YFSETQ. The CDR3 reads CASSFSETGGSYNSPLHF. Written as DNA, the CDR3 is TGCGCCAGCAGCTTCTCCGAGACAGGGGGTTCCTATAATTCACCCCTCCACTTT.

V gene TRBV5-1 combines with J gene TRBJ2-1; 8 bases are shared with TRBD1. This CDR3 has 15 amino acids. With V trimmed by 4 bases and J by 6 bases, 9 bases remained unmatched. CDR1 SGHRS and CDR2 YFSETQ come from the germline V gene. The DNA for the CDR3 is TGCGCCAGCAGCGCCACGGGACAGGAGGGCAATGAGCAGTTCTTC. It specifies CASSATGQEGNEQFF.

The DNA for the CDR3 is TGTGCCAGCAGCCAGGGCCGGGGTTGGAACACTGAAGCTTTCTTT. Protein sequence: CASSQGRGWNTEAFF. V gene TRBV4-2 combines with J gene TRBJ1-1; D remains unclear. The CDR3 is made up of 15 amino acids. Trimming stripped 3 bases from V and 1 base from J, with 12 bases between. Germline CDR1 and CDR2: LGHNA and YNFKEQ.

This chain connects TRBV18 to TRBJ1-5, with 12 bases identical to TRBD1. This CDR3 spans 19 amino acids. The germline V gene encodes CDR1 KGHSH and CDR2 LQKENI. The ends lost 5 bases at V and 3 bases at J; junction bases unmatched: 14. This CDR3 is CASSNSGTGGIGNNQPQHF. In DNA form, the CDR3 reads TGTGCCAGCTCAAATTCCGGGACAGGGGGCATAGGGAACAATCAGCCCCAGCATTTT. Variable domain in full (rest from reference TRBV18 and TRBJ1-5): NAGVMQNPRHLVRRRGQEARLRCSPMKGHSHVYWYRQLPEEGLKFMVYLQKENIIDESGMPKERFSAEFPKEGPSILRIQQVVRGDSAAYFCASSNSGTGGIGNNQPQHFGDGTRLSIL.

The chain links TRBV5-4 to TRBJ2-1, with 7 bases matching TRBD2. Germline loops: CDR1 SGHNT, CDR2 YYREEE (reference sequence). CDR3 size: 15 residues. Unmatched junction bases numbered 6, after V lost 4 bases and J lost 2 bases. CDR3 loop: CASSPSGEAYNEQFF. Here the CDR3 DNA reads TGTGCCAGCAGCCCCAGCGGGGAAGCCTACAATGAGCAGTTCTTC.

This chain joins TRBV10-3 and TRBJ2-7; TRBD2 agrees at 7 bases. Germline assignment: CDR1 ENHRY and CDR2 SYGVKD. This CDR3 region has 12 residues. V dropped 2 bases and J dropped 6; count of bases not matched to a gene: 1. The CDR3 bases are TGTGCCATCAGTGAGGGGAGGGTCGAGCAGTACGTC. Its protein is CAISEGRVEQYV.

Here the CDR3 reads CASSTGTNSPLHF. CDR3 nucleotides: TGCGCCAGCAGCACAGGGACGAATTCACCCCTCCACTTT. The gene calls are TRBV5-1 and TRBJ1-6, with TRBD1 as a possible D gene (6 bases). Germline V gene data show CDR1 as SGHRS and CDR2 as YFSETQ. The CDR3 has 13 residues. Trimming pared 4 bases from V and 7 bases from J, leaving 9 bases between.

The CDR3 loop reads CASSLGTGAFRGNEKLFF. The CDR3 region has the DNA TGCGCCAGCAGCTTAGGGACAGGGGCCTTTCGGGGTAATGAAAAACTGTTTTTT. The rearrangement joins TRBV5-1 to TRBJ1-4, with 10 nucleotides matching TRBD1. Germline assignment: CDR1 SGHRS and CDR2 YFSETQ. The length of the CDR3 is 18 residues. The ends lost 2 bases at V and 4 bases at J; junction bases unmatched: 11.

The rearrangement uses TRBV7-6 and TRBJ1-3; D not certain. Germline V gene data show CDR1 as SGHVS and CDR2 as FNYEAQ. V lost 4 bases, J lost 0 bases, and 10 bases lay in between. This CDR3 is 15 amino acids long. CDR3 sequence: CASSSLALSGNTIYF. DNA of the CDR3: TGTGCCAGCAGCTCTCTGGCCCTCTCTGGAAACACCATATATTTT. Variable domain in full (rest from reference TRBV7-6 and TRBJ1-3): GAGVSQSPRYKVTKRGQDVALRCDPISGHVSLYWYRQALGQGPEFLTYFNYEAQQDKSGLPNDRFSAERPEGSISTLTIQRTEQRDSAMYRCASSSLALSGNTIYFGEGSWLTVV.

The chain couples TRBV7-6 to TRBJ1-5, with TRBD1 identical over 11 bases. The V gene's germline CDR1 is SGHVS and CDR2 FNYEAQ. V shed 4 bases, J shed 3 bases, and the junction held 17 bases outside the gene matches. This CDR3 is built from 20 residues. The CDR3 region is CASSWIPGQGAPTLNQPQHF. CDR3 sequence (DNA): TGTGCCAGCAGCTGGATCCCCGGACAGGGGGCGCCTACCCTCAATCAGCCCCAGCATTTT.

For this clone: An end of the junction differs from the germline gene, which may be a read error. The J gene is TRBJ1-3, the V gene TRBV18; 8 bases are a match to TRBD1. The length of the CDR3 is 17 residues. Germline V gene lookup returns CDR1 KGHSH and CDR2 LQKENI. CDR3 in amino acids: CASSRDRPLISGNTIYF. CDR3 DNA: TGTGCCAGTTCACGGGACAGGCCGTTGATCTCTGGAAACACCATATATTTT.

The rearrangement joins TRBV7-9 to TRBJ1-5; 12 bases align to TRBD1. The CDR3 runs to 19 residues. V gave up 3 bases and J gave up 0 bases; unmatched junction bases: 9. Germline V gives CDR1 SEHNR, CDR2 FQNEAQ (reference sequence). Here the CDR3 reads CASSLGRDRGRISNQPQHF. The CDR3 DNA is TGTGCCAGCAGCTTGGGCCGGGACAGGGGGCGAATTAGCAATCAGCCCCAGCATTTT.

The chain is built from TRBV9 and TRBJ1-2; no clear D. Looked up from germline, CDR1 is SGDLS and CDR2 is YYNGEE. The CDR3 loop spans 14 amino acids. V was clipped by 1 base and J by 2 bases, with 9 bases between them. For the CDR3, the DNA is TGTGCCAGCAGCGTAAGAGACTTGAACTATGGCTACACCTTC. It translates to CASSVRDLNYGYTF.

The CDR3 loop reads CASSPGRGDTQYF. As DNA, the CDR3 is TGTGCCAGCAGCCCAGGTCGGGGAGATACGCAGTATTTT. The J gene is TRBJ2-3, the V gene TRBV7-3; possibly TRBD2 for D (5 bases). The CDR3 loop spans 13 amino acids. Germline loops: CDR1 SGHTA, CDR2 FQGTGA. Trimming took off 5 bases at V and 5 bases at J, with 11 bases between the two ends.

The CDR3 loop reads CASSGRGESDTQYF. As DNA, the CDR3 is TGTGCCAGCAGCGGAAGGGGTGAATCAGATACGCAGTATTTT. The chain combines TRBV7-3 with TRBJ2-3, with D perhaps TRBD1 (5 bases). The CDR3 contains 14 residues. Germline V gene data show CDR1 as SGHTA and CDR2 as FQGTGA. With 5 bases removed from V and 4 bases from J, the gap between germline ends came to 13 bases.

The chain is built from TRBV5-1 and TRBJ2-5; TRBD2 matches at 11 bases. The CDR3 is 18 residues long. The V gene end was trimmed by 2 bases and the J gene end by 2 bases; junction bases not matched to a gene: 11. Germline-derived CDR1 and CDR2 are SGHRS and YFSETQ. The CDR3 DNA reads as TGCGCCAGCAGCTTCGCCTTCACTAGCGGGAGAGGTCAAGAGACCCAGTACTTC. This translates into CASSFAFTSGRGQETQYF.

The chain employs TRBV3-1 (or the pseudogene TRBV3-2) and TRBJ1-5; D gene unclear. V lost 3 bases, J lost 0 bases, and 3 bases lay in between. Germline CDR1 LGHDT, CDR2 YNNKEL (reference sequence). This CDR3 is 13 amino acids long. The DNA for the CDR3 is TGTGCCAGCAGCCACGGTAGCAATCAGCCCCAGCATTTT. Protein: CASSHGSNQPQHF.

The V gene is TRBV5-1, the J gene TRBJ2-1; D may be TRBD2 (6 bases). CDR1 and CDR2 (germline): SGHRS, YFSETQ. This CDR3 has 13 residues. V was clipped by 4 bases and J by 9 bases, with 14 bases between them. CDR3 sequence reads: CASSVLANLEQFF. Here the CDR3 DNA reads TGCGCCAGCAGCGTTCTAGCGAACCTTGAGCAGTTCTTC.

The rearrangement joins TRBV14 to TRBJ2-5, with a tentative D call TRBD1 (5 bases). Germline V lookup: CDR1 SGHDN, CDR2 FVKESK. V lost 0 bases to trimming and J lost 1 base, with 21 bases between them. The CDR3 is 19 amino acids. The CDR3 DNA reads TGTGCCAGCAGCCAAGATACCCCTCTGGGTAGGGGTCCCCAAGAGACCCAGTACTTC. Translated, it gives CASSQDTPLGRGPQETQYF.

The chain combines TRBV5-4 with TRBJ2-2; tentatively, D is TRBD2 (6 bases). Germline loops: CDR1 SGHNT, CDR2 YYREEE (reference sequence). CDR3 length: 14 amino acids. Trimming left V 4 bases short and J 6 bases short, with 13 bases between. CDR3 sequence: CASSAQTSPGELFF. As DNA, the CDR3 is TGTGCCAGCAGCGCCCAGACTAGTCCCGGGGAGCTGTTTTTT.

The chain recombines TRBV20-1 with TRBJ1-1; D gene uncertain. The germline V and J ends were trimmed by 7 bases and 1 base, with 7 bases remaining between them. CDR3 length: 11 amino acids. Germline assignment: CDR1 DFQATT and CDR2 SNEGSKA (reference sequence). The CDR3: CSVRQNTEAFF. The CDR3 coding sequence is TGCAGTGTCCGACAGAACACTGAAGCTTTCTTT.

J is TRBJ1-2 and V is TRBV19; TRBD1 aligns across 7 bases. This CDR3 has 13 amino acids. After removal of 9 bases from V and 3 bases from J, the junction contained 7 bases not matched to a gene. Germline lookup yields CDR1 LNHDA and CDR2 SQIVND (reference sequence). CDR3 in amino acids: CASQPGQYYGYTF. CDR3 nucleotide sequence: TGTGCCAGCCAGCCGGGACAGTACTATGGCTACACCTTC.

This chain links TRBV12-3 or TRBV12-4 with TRBJ1-1, with D possibly being TRBD1 (5 bases). The ends were cut back, 4 bases at V and 6 bases at J, with 12 bases in the middle. This CDR3 is built from 13 residues. CDR3 loop: CASSSDTKAEAFF. The CDR3, as DNA: TGTGCCAGCAGTTCGGACACGAAGGCTGAAGCTTTCTTT.

The chain links TRBV3-1 (or the pseudogene TRBV3-2) to TRBJ1-5; D may be TRBD1 (6 bases). Germline CDR1 is LGHDT and CDR2 is YNNKEL (reference sequence). V lost 3 bases and J 2 bases, leaving 17 bases between the germline ends. The CDR3 extends over 17 amino acids. CDR3 in amino acids: CASSQDPYREGNQPQHF. CDR3 bases: TGTGCCAGCAGCCAGGATCCTTACAGGGAAGGCAATCAGCCCCAGCATTTT.

The chain recombines TRBV6-5 with TRBJ1-2; no clear D gene. Germline loops: CDR1 MNHEY, CDR2 SVGAGI. V was cut by 7 bases and J by 3 bases, with 15 bases left in between. This CDR3 is built from 14 residues. Here the CDR3 DNA reads TGTGCCAGCACCACCAGTGCCGGGGACTATGGCTACACCTTC. Translation gives CASTTSAGDYGYTF.

V is TRBV30 and J is TRBJ1-2; possibly TRBD1 for D (5 bases). The CDR3 consists of 13 residues. The V gene lost 0 bases and the J gene lost 8 bases, with 13 bases spanning the gap. The germline V gene encodes CDR1 GTSNPN and CDR2 SVGIG (reference sequence). The CDR3 coding sequence is TGTGCCTGGAGTGTGGACCCAGGGATAGGCTACACCTTC. It translates to CAWSVDPGIGYTF. Combining the CDR3 with reference TRBV30 and TRBJ1-2 gives the whole variable domain SQTIHQWPATLVQPVGSPLSLECTVEGTSNPNLYWYRQAAGRGLQLLFYSVGIGQISSEVPQNLSASRPQDRQFILSSKKLLLSDSGFYLCAWSVDPGIGYTFGSGTRLTVV.